One and the same sample provided the 12 T cell receptor beta chains below, sequenced in a study of blood T cell repertoires in COVID-19. Measured with immunoSEQ multiplex PCR; TCRdb has only the in-frame clones, and not every one. The sample yields about 200,000 clones, 75% to 90% seen once. Sequencing was carried out using PBMCs or T cells enriched from blood (not recorded which). These receptor sequences come from a man aged 30-40 years who had recovered from COVID-19.

CDR3 region: CASSSQANTEAFF. As DNA, the CDR3 is TGTGCCAGCAGCTCCCAGGCGAACACTGAAGCTTTCTTT. The chain links TRBV7-7 to TRBJ1-1; D call uncertain. Deletions cut 4 bases from V and 1 base from J, with 7 bases between. The CDR3 consists of 13 residues. From germline, CDR1 is SSHAT and CDR2 FNYEAQ (reference sequence).

CDR3 region: CAWSKDGSYEQYF. The DNA of the CDR3 is TGTGCCTGGAGTAAGGACGGGAGCTACGAGCAGTACTTC. J is TRBJ2-7 and V is TRBV30; D is possibly TRBD2 (6 bases). V lost 2 bases and J lost 3, with 11 bases in between. The CDR3 runs 13 residues. Germline V lookup: CDR1 GTSNPN, CDR2 SVGIG (reference sequence).

The V and J genes are TRBV13 and TRBJ2-5; D not resolved. Germline-derived CDR1 and CDR2 are PRHDT and FYEKMQ (reference sequence). Trimming removed 6 bases from V and 5 bases from J, with 16 bases in between. CDR3 length equals 14 residues. CDR3 sequence reads: CASRRDTAEETQYF. The CDR3 DNA follows: TGTGCCAGCAGACGAGACACCGCAGAGGAGACCCAGTACTTC. The full variable domain, in which reference TRBV13 and TRBJ2-5 provide the parts outside the CDR3, is AAGVIQSPRHLIKEKRETATLKCYPIPRHDTVYWYQQGPGQDPQFLISFYEKMQSDKGSIPDRFSAQQFSDYHSELNMSSLELGDSALYFCASRRDTAEETQYFGPGTRLLVL.

The rearrangement links TRBV19 to TRBJ1-4; 8 positions agree with TRBD1. V lost 8 bases, J lost 1 base, and 9 bases stayed unmatched. Germline CDR1 is LNHDA and CDR2 is SQIVND (reference sequence). There are 16 residues in the CDR3. The CDR3 region is CASGGTGTGTNEKLFF. The CDR3 bases are TGTGCCAGTGGAGGGACAGGTACTGGAACTAATGAAAAACTGTTTTTT.

In its sample, this clone was seen once. The V call is TRBV2, the J call TRBJ1-5, with D unclear. This CDR3 has 13 amino acids. The germline V and J ends were trimmed by 9 bases and 7 bases, with 16 bases remaining between them. Germline V gives CDR1 SNHLY, CDR2 FYNNEI. The CDR3 sequence is CASEWAPGQPQHF. CDR3 DNA sequence: TGTGCCAGTGAGTGGGCCCCGGGACAGCCCCAGCATTTT. Variable domain in full (rest from reference TRBV2 and TRBJ1-5): EPEVTQTPSHQVTQMGQEVILRCVPISNHLYFYWYRQILGQKVEFLVSFYNNEISEKSEIFDDQFSVERPDGSNFTLKIRSTKLEDSAMYFCASEWAPGQPQHFGDGTRLSIL.

The V and J genes are TRBV5-4 and TRBJ1-2; 8 bases are shared with TRBD1. The CDR3 is made up of 13 amino acids. The germline CDR1 and CDR2 sequences are SGHNT and YYREEE (reference sequence). V was clipped by 3 bases and J by 8 bases; unmatched bases: 6. CDR3 sequence (DNA): TGTGCCAGCAGCTCCGACAGGGGAGACGGCTACACCTTC. Its translation is CASSSDRGDGYTF. Combining the CDR3 with reference TRBV5-4 and TRBJ1-2 gives the whole variable domain ETGVTQSPTHLIKTRGQQVTLRCSSQSGHNTVSWYQQALGQGPQFIFQYYREEENGRGNFPPRFSGLQFPNYSSELNVNALELDDSALYLCASSSDRGDGYTFGSGTRLTVV.

The V call is TRBV19, the J call TRBJ1-1; unclear D gene. The germline gives CDR1 LNHDA, CDR2 SQIVND (reference sequence). Trimming left V 6 bases short and J 3 bases short, with 8 bases between. CDR3 size: 12 residues. In nucleotides, the CDR3 is TGTGCCAGTAGCCGTCGGGACACTGAAGCTTTCTTT. Protein: CASSRRDTEAFF.

The V call is TRBV5-1, the J call TRBJ2-1, with 13 bases fitting TRBD2. The germline V gene has CDR1 SGHRS and CDR2 YFSETQ. Trimming removed 2 bases from V and 2 bases from J; junction bases left unmatched: 4. This CDR3 has 17 residues. In nucleotides, the CDR3 is TGCGCCAGCAGCTTTCGACTAGCGGGAGGTCCCTACAATGAGCAGTTCTTC. Its protein product is CASSFRLAGGPYNEQFF.

This chain joins TRBV24-1 and TRBJ2-2; 11 bases fit TRBD1. The junction had 2 bases not matched to a gene; V was cut back by 0 bases and J by 3 bases. Germline V gene sequence: CDR1 KGHDR, CDR2 SFDVKD. The CDR3 has 17 amino acids. CDR3 protein: CATSDLGTGGDTGELFF. In nucleotides, the CDR3 is TGTGCCACCAGTGATTTGGGGACAGGGGGAGACACCGGGGAGCTGTTTTTT.

This chain links TRBV4-2 with TRBJ2-1, with 7 positions matching TRBD2. After removal of 0 bases from V and 1 base from J, the junction contained 6 bases not matched to a gene. From germline, CDR1 is LGHNA and CDR2 YNFKEQ. CDR3 length: 17 amino acids. The CDR3 loop is CASSQEAPGGSYNEQFF. DNA for the CDR3: TGTGCCAGCAGCCAAGAGGCCCCCGGGGGGTCCTACAATGAGCAGTTCTTC.

The chain carries TRBV19 and TRBJ2-2; 8 bases agree with TRBD2. Germline V gene data show CDR1 as LNHDA and CDR2 as SQIVND (reference sequence). V lost 8 bases, J lost 5 bases, and 13 bases stayed unmatched. The length of the CDR3 is 16 residues. The CDR3 nucleotides are TGTGCCAGTCGTCCTGACGGGGGGGCGATTACCGGGGAGCTGTTTTTT. As protein: CASRPDGGAITGELFF. Combining the CDR3 with reference TRBV19 and TRBJ2-2 gives the whole variable domain DGGITQSPKYLFRKEGQNVTLSCEQNLNHDAMYWYRQDPGQGLRLIYYSQIVNDFQKGDIAEGYSVSREKKESFPLTVTSAQKNPTAFYLCASRPDGGAITGELFFGEGSRLTVL.

As for this clone: This same CDR3 is encoded by further DNA sequences in the sample. The rearrangement uses TRBV6-5 and TRBJ1-1; tentative D call: TRBD1 (5 bases). The germline V gene has CDR1 MNHEY and CDR2 SVGAGI. The CDR3 is 16 amino acids. The germline V and J ends were trimmed by 0 bases and 1 base, with 12 bases remaining between them. The CDR3 sequence is CASSYSSGYGNTEAFF. The DNA of the CDR3 is TGTGCCAGCAGTTACTCATCAGGGTACGGGAACACTGAAGCTTTCTTT.